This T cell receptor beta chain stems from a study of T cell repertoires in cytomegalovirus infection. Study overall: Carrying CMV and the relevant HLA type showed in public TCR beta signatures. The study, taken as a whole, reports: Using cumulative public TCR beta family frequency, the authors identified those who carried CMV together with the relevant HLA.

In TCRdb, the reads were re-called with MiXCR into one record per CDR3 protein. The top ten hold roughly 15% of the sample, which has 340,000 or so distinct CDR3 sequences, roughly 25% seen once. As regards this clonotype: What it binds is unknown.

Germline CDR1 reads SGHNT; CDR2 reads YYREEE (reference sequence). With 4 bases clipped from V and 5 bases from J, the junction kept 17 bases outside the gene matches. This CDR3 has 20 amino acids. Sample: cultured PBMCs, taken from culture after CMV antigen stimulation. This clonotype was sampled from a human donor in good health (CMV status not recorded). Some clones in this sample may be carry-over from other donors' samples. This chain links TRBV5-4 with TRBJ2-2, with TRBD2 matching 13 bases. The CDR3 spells CASSGTGTSGDYLLTGELFF. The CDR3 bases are TGTGCCAGCAGCGGAACGGGGACTAGCGGGGACTACCTTCTTACCGGGGAGCTGTTTTTT.